The present T cell receptor (beta chain) was sequenced within a study of blood T cell repertoires in COVID-19. Notes on this clone: This is likely a read error, given that the CDR3 carries no conserved phenylalanine or tryptophan at its end. Because the CDR3's place on the DNA is in doubt, the DNA is left out and the CDR3 is given as listed by TCRdb.

In Seattle, patients joined the study during active infection and were tracked longitudinally. Germline V gene data show CDR1 as MNHEY and CDR2 as SVGAGI. A total of 10 residues make up the CDR3, ends included. Data came from immunoSEQ multiplex PCR; TCRdb stores just in-frame clones and leaves some out. Among about 160,000 clones listed, 85% to 90% were seen once. This rearrangement joins TRBV6-5 to TRBJ1-4; the table's D call of TRBD1 was not tested on the DNA. Sequencing input: peripheral blood. This sequence was found in a man between 18 and 29 years old with COVID-19, enrolled during active disease. The CDR3 loop reads CASTSGGPIC.